The source of this TCR beta chain is a study of cytomegalovirus exposure and HLA in healthy donors. Overall study results and limits: Researchers reported in a later analysis that a missense DCLRE1C variant was tied to TCR beta V- and J-gene trimming. Immune exposure information available was restricted to CMV serostatus.

The CDR3 length is 15 residues. Germline CDR1 reads MNHNS; CDR2 reads SASEGT. V shed 3 bases and J shed 7 bases, with 16 bases lying between them. Primers for the PCR totalled 60 Vbeta and 13 Jbeta. The table came from immunoSEQ multiplex PCR; TCRdb's copy has only in-frame clones and leaves some out. The table includes roughly 120,000 clones, 76% detected once. This clone was picked up a small number of times. As yet, its antigen is unknown. The specimen sequenced was PBMCs. This clonotype was obtained from a man aged 50-59 years in good health and CMV-seronegative. This rearrangement joins TRBV6-1 to TRBJ1-5; D possibly corresponds to TRBD1 (5 bases). The CDR3 region is CASSDLGAGWQPQHF. As DNA, the CDR3 is TGTGCCAGCAGTGATCTAGGGGCAGGGTGGCAGCCCCAGCATTTT.